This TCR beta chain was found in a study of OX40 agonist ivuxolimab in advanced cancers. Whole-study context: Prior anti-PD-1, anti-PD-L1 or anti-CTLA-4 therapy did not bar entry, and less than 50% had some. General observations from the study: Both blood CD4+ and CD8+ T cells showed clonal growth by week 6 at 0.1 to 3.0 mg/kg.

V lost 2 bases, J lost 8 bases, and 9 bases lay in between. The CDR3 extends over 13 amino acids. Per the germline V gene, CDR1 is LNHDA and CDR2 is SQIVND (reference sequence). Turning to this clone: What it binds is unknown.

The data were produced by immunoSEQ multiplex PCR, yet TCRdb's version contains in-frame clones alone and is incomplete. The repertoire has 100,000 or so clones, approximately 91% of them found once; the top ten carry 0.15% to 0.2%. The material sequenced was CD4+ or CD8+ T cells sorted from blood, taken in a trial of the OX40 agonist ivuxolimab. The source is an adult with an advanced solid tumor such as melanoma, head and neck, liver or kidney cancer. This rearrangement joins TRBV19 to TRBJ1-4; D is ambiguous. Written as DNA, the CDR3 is TGTGCCAGTAGTATAAGGGCGGAGGAAAAACTGTTTTTT. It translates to CASSIRAEEKLFF.